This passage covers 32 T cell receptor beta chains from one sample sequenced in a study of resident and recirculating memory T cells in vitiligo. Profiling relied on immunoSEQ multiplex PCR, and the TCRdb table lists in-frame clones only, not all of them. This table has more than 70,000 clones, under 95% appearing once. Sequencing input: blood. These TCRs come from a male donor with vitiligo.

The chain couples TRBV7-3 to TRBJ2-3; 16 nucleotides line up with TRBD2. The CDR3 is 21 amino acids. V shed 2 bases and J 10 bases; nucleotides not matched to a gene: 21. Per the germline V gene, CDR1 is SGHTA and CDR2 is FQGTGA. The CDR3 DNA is TGTGCCAGCAGCTTACAGGGGACACCGGGACTAGCGGGAGGGCCCTCGTTTGCGCAGTATTTT. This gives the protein CASSLQGTPGLAGGPSFAQYF.

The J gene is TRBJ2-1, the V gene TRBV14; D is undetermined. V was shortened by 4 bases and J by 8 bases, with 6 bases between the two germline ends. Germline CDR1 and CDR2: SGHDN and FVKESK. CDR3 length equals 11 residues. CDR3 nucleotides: TGTGCCAGCAGCCTCATAGATGAGCAGTTCTTC. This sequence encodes CASSLIDEQFF.

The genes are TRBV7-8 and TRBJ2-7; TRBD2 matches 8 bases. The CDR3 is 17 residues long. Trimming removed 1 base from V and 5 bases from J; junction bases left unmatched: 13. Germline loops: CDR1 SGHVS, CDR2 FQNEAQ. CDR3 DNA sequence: TGTGCCAGCAGCTTAGGCACAACGGGACTAGTCAGGGACGAGCAGTACTTC. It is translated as CASSLGTTGLVRDEQYF.

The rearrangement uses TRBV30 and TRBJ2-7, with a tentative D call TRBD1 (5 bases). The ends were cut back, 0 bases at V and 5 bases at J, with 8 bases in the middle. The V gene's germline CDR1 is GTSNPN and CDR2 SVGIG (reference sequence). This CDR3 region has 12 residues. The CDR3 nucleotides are TGTGCCTGGAGTGTACTCAGGGACGAGCAGTACTTC. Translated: CAWSVLRDEQYF.

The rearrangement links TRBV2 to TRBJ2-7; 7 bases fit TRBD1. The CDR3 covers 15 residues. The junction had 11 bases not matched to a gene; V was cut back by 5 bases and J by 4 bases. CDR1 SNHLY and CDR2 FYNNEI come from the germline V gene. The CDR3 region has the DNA TGTGCCAGCAGTTTTGACATAGGGGGCTCTTACGAGCAGTACTTC. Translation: CASSFDIGGSYEQYF.

The CDR3 region is CASSSQGVNTEAFF. The CDR3, as DNA: TGTGCCAGCAGCTCTCAGGGGGTGAACACTGAAGCTTTCTTT. V is TRBV11-2 and J is TRBJ1-1, with 7 bases aligning to TRBD1. The CDR3 is made up of 14 amino acids. CDR1 is SGHAT, CDR2 FQNNGV, per germline. V lost 4 bases and J lost 0; bases outside the gene matches: 2.

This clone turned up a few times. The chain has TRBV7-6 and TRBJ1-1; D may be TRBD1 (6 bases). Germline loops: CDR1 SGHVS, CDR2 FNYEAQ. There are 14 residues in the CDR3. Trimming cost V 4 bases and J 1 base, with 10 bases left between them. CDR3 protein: CASSSPGQNTEAFF. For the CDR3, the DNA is TGTGCCAGCAGCTCCCCGGGACAGAACACTGAAGCTTTCTTT. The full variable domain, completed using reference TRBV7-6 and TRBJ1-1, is GAGVSQSPRYKVTKRGQDVALRCDPISGHVSLYWYRQALGQGPEFLTYFNYEAQQDKSGLPNDRFSAERPEGSISTLTIQRTEQRDSAMYRCASSSPGQNTEAFFGQGTRLTVV.

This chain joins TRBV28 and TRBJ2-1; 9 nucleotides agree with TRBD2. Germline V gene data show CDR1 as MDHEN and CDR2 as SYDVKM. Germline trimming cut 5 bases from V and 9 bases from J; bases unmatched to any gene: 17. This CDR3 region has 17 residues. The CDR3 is CASSTYLVYVAGAEQFF. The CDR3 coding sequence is TGTGCCAGCAGTACATACCTCGTTTACGTAGCGGGAGCTGAGCAGTTCTTC. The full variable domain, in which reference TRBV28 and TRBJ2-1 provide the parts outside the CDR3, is DVKVTQSSRYLVKRTGEKVFLECVQDMDHENMFWYRQDPGLGLRLIYFSYDVKMKEKGDIPEGYSVSREKKERFSLILESASTNQTSMYLCASSTYLVYVAGAEQFFGPGTRLTVL.

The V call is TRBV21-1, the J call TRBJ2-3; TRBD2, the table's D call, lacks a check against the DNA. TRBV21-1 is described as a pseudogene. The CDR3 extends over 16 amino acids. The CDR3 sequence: CASSRAPQRGTDTQYF. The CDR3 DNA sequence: TGTGCCAGCAGCAGGGCCCCGCAGCGGGGCACAGATACGCAGTATTTT.

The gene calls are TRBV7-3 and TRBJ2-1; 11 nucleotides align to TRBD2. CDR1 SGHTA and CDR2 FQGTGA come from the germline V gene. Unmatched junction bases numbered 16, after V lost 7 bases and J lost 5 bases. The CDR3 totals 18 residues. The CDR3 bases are TGTGCCAGCACCGTCCGTGGGACTAGCGGAAAAACGGACAATGAGCAGTTCTTC. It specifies CASTVRGTSGKTDNEQFF.

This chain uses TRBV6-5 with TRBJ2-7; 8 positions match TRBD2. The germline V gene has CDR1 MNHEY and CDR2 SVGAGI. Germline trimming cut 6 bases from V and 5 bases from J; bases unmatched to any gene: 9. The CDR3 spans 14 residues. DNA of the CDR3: TGTGCCAGCAGACTGGAGCGGGGGCCCAACGAGCAGTACTTC. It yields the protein CASRLERGPNEQYF.

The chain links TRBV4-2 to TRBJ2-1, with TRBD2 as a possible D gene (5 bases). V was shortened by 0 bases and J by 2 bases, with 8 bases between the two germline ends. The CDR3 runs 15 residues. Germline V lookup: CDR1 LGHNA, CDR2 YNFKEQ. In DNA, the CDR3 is TGTGCCAGCAGCCAAGAAAGCGGCCCCTACAATGAGCAGTTCTTC. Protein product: CASSQESGPYNEQFF.

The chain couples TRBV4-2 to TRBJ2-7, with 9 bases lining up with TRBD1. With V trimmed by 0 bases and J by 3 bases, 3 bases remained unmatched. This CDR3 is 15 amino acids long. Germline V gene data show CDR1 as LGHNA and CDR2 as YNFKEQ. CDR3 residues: CASSQEGTGYYEQYF. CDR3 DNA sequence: TGTGCCAGCAGCCAAGAGGGGACAGGGTACTACGAGCAGTACTTC.

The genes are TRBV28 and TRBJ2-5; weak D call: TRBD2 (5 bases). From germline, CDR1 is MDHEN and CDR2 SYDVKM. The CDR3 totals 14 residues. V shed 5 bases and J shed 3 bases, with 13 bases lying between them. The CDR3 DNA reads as TGTGCCAGCAGTCCAGAGGGAGTCGAAGAGACCCAGTACTTC. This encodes CASSPEGVEETQYF.

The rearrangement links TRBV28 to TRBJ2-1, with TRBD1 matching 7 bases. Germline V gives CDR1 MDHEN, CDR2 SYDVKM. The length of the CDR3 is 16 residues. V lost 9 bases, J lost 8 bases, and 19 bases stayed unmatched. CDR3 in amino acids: CASRALWDRHHDEQFF. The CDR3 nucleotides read TGTGCCAGTAGAGCCCTTTGGGACAGACACCACGATGAGCAGTTCTTC.

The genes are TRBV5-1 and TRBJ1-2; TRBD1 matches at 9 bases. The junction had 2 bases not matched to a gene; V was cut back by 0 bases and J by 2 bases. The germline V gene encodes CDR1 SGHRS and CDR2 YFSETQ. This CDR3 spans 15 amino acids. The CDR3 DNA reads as TGCGCCAGCAGCTTGGGAACAGGGGGCAACTATGGCTACACCTTC. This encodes CASSLGTGGNYGYTF.

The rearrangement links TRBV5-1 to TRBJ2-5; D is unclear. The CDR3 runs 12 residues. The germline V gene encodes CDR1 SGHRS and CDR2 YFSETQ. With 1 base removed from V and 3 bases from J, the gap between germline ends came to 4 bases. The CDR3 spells CASSLSKETQYF. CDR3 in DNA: TGCGCCAGCAGCTTGAGCAAAGAGACCCAGTACTTC.

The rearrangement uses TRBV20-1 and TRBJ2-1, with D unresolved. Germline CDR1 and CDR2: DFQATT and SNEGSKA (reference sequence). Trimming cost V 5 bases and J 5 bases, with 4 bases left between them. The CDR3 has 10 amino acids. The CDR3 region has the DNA TGCAGTGCTTATAACAATGAGCAGTTCTTC. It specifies CSAYNNEQFF.

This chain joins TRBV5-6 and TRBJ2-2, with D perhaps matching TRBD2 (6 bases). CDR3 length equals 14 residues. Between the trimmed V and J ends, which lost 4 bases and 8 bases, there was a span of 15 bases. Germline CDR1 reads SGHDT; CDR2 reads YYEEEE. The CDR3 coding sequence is TGTGCCAGCAGCCCGGGTTGGGAGGCGGGGGAGCTGTTTTTT. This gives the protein CASSPGWEAGELFF.

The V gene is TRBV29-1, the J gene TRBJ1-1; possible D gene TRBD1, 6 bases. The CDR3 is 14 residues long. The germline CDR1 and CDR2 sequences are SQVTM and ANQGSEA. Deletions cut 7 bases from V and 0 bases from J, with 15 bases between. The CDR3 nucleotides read TGCAGCGCTGCCGGGACACCGATGAACACTGAAGCTTTCTTT. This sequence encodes CSAAGTPMNTEAFF.

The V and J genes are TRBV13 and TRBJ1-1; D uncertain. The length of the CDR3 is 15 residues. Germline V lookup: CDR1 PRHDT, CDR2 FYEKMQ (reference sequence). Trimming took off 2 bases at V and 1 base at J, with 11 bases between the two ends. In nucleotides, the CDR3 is TGTGCCAGCAGCTTATCCGTAGATAGGAACACTGAAGCTTTCTTT. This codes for CASSLSVDRNTEAFF.

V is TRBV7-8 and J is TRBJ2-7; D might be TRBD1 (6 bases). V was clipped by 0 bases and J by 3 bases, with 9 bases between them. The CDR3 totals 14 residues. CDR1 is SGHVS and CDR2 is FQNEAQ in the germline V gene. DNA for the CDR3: TGTGCCAGCAGCTTAGCGGGACAACTCTACGAGCAGTACTTC. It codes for CASSLAGQLYEQYF.

CDR3 loop: CASSLVPDYPVYEQYF. The CDR3 bases are TGTGCCAGCAGTTTAGTGCCCGACTATCCTGTTTACGAGCAGTACTTC. V is TRBV28 and J is TRBJ2-7, with D possibly matching TRBD2 (5 bases). V was pared by 2 bases and J by 4 bases, with 18 bases between. Germline V CDR1 and CDR2: MDHEN, SYDVKM. This CDR3 comprises 16 residues.

CDR3 DNA sequence: TGTGCCAGCAGTCCAGGCCTCAACAATGAGCAGTTCTTC. This gives the protein CASSPGLNNEQFF. The chain links TRBV11-2 to TRBJ2-1, with unresolved D. The CDR3 is 13 amino acids. Per the germline V gene, CDR1 is SGHAT and CDR2 is FQNNGV. Between the trimmed V and J ends, which lost 6 bases and 5 bases, there was a span of 11 bases.

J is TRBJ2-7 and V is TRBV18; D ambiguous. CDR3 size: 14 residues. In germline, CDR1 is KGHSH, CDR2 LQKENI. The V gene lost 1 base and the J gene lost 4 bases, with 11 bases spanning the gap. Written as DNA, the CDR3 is TGTGCCAGCTCACCACGTTTGGGCCGTTACGAGCAGTACTTC. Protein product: CASSPRLGRYEQYF.

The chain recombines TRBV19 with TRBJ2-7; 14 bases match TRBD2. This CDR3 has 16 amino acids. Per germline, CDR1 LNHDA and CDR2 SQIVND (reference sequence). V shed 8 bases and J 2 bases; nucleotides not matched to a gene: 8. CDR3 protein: CASGTSGRGPPYEQYF. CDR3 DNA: TGTGCCAGTGGGACTAGCGGGAGAGGTCCGCCCTACGAGCAGTACTTC.

The CDR3 is CASRRLAGGQGGELFF. The CDR3 DNA reads TGTGCCAGCAGACGACTAGCGGGAGGGCAGGGCGGGGAGCTGTTTTTT. The chain combines TRBV7-9 with TRBJ2-2, with TRBD2 matching over 14 bases. The germline V gene has CDR1 SEHNR and CDR2 FQNEAQ (reference sequence). V lost 6 bases to trimming and J lost 7 bases; unmatched junction nucleotides: 7. This CDR3 is 16 amino acids long.

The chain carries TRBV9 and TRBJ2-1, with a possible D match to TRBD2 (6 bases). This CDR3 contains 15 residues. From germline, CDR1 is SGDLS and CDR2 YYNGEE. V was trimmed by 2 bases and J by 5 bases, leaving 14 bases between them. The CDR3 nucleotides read TGTGCCAGCAGCGTGTGGAGGGTCAGCGACAATGAGCAGTTCTTC. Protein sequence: CASSVWRVSDNEQFF.

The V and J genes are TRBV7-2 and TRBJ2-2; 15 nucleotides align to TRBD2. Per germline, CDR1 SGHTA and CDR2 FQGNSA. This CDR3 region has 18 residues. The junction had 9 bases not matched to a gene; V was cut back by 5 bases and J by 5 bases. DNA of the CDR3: TGTGCCAGCAGCAGCCCGGGACTAGCGGGAGGTCAGACCGGGGAGCTGTTTTTT. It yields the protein CASSSPGLAGGQTGELFF.

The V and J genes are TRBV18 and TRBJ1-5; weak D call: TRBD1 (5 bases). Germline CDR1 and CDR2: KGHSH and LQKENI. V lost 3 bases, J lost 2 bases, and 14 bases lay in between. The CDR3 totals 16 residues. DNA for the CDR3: TGTGCCAGCTCACCCCCGGCGGGGGGTGGCAATCAGCCCCAGCATTTT. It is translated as CASSPPAGGGNQPQHF. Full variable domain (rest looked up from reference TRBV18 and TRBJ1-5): NAGVMQNPRHLVRRRGQEARLRCSPMKGHSHVYWYRQLPEEGLKFMVYLQKENIIDESGMPKERFSAEFPKEGPSILRIQQVVRGDSAAYFCASSPPAGGGNQPQHFGDGTRLSIL.

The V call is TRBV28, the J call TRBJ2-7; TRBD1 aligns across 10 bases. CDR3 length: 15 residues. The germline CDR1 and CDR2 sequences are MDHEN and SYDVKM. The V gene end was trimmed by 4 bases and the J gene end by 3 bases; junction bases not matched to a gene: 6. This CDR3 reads CASSYRDRGRYEQYF. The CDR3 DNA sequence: TGTGCCAGCAGTTACCGGGACAGGGGACGCTACGAGCAGTACTTC.

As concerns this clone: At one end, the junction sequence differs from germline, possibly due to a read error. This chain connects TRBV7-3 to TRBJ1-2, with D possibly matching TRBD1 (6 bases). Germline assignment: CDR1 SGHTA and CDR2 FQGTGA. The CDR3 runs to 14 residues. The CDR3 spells CASSSGGAQGHTNF. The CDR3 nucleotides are TGTGCCAGCAGCTCGGGGGGGGCGCAGGGTCACACGAACTTC.